This TCR beta chain was profiled in a study of response to subunit inactivated influenza vaccine. From the RT-PCR reads, TCRdb called clonotypes with MiXCR, one entry per CDR3 protein. Counted here are 150,000 to 200,000 distinct CDR3 sequences, around 12% occurring once; the ten biggest clones make up around 32%. Trimming pared 5 bases from V and 4 bases from J, leaving 21 bases between. This CDR3 has 17 amino acids. Per the germline V gene, CDR1 is SEHNR and CDR2 is FQNEAQ (reference sequence). Separately, the same data were catalogued under a study of T cells expressing NK-cell markers. This second report adds: A 5'RACE template switching approach incorporating UMIs was used to make TCR beta cDNA. In sorted CD3+CD56+NKG2C+, CD3+CD56+NKG2C- and CD3+CD56-NKG2C+ T cells, TCR beta repertoires were obtained. HCMV specificity of the expanded NKG2C+ T cell clones was not established.

The receptor comes from a man aged 50-59 years who received an inactivated influenza vaccine. The source material was CD8+ T cells sorted from PBMCs, sampled roughly 13 days after vaccination. The chain carries TRBV7-9 and TRBJ2-1; possibly TRBD2 for D (6 bases). As DNA, the CDR3 is TGTGCCAGCAGCCCACCGGGGGAGGCGGGGAGGTACAATGAGCAGTTCTTC. This sequence encodes CASSPPGEAGRYNEQFF.